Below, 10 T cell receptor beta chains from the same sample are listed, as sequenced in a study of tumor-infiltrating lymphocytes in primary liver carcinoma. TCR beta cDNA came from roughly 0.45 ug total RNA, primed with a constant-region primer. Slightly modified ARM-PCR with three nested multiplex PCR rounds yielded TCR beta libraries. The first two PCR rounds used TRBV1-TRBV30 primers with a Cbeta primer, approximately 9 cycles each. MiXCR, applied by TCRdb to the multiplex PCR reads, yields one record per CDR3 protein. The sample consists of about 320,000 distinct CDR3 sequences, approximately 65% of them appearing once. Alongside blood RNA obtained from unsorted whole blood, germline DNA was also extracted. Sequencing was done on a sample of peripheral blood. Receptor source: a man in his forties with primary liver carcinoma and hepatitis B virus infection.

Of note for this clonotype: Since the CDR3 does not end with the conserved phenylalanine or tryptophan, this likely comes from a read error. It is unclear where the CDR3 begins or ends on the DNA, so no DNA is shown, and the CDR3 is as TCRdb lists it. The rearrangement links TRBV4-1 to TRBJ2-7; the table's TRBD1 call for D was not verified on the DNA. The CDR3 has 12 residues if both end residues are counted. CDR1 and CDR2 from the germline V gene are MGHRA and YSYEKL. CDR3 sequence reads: CASSQVGGGATL.

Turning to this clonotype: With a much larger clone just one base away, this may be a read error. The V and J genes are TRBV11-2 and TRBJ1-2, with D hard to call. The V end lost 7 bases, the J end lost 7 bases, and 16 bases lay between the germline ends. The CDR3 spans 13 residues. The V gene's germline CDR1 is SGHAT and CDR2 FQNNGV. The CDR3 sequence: CASTPSGVGGYTF. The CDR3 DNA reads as TGTGCCAGCACCCCCTCTGGAGTGGGTGGCTACACCTTC.

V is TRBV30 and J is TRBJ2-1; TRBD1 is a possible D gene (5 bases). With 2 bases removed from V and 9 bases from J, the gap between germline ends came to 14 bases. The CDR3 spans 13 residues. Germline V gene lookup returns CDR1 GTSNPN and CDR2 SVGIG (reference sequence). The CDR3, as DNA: TGTGCCTGGAGTCCCAGGGATTGGGGTGAGCAGTTCTTC. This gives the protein CAWSPRDWGEQFF.

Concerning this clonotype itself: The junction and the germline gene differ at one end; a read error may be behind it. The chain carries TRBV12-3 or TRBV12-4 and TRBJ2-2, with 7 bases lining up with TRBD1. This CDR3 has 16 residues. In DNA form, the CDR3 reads TGTGTCAGCAGTCCCCAGACAGGGTGGGGCACCGGGGAGCTGATTTTT. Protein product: CVSSPQTGWGTGELIF.

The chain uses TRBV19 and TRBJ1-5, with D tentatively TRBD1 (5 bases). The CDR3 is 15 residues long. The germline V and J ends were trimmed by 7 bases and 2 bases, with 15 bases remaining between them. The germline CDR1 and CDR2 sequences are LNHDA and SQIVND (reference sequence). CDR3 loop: CASKDSWGGNQPQHF. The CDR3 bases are TGTGCCAGTAAGGATAGTTGGGGGGGCAATCAGCCCCAGCATTTT.

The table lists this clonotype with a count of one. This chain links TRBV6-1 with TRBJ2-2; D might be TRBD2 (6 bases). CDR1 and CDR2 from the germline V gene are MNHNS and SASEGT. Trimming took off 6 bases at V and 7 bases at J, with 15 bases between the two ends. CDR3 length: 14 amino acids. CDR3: CASRRDGGDGELFF. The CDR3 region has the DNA TGTGCCAGCAGAAGGGACGGGGGAGACGGGGAGCTGTTTTTT.

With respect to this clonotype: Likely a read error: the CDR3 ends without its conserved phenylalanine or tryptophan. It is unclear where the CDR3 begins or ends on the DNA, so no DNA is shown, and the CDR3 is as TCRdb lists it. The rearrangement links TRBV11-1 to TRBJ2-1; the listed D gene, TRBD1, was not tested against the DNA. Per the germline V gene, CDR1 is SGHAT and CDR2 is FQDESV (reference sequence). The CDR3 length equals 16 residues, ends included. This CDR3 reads CASSFRQGRSYNEKFL.

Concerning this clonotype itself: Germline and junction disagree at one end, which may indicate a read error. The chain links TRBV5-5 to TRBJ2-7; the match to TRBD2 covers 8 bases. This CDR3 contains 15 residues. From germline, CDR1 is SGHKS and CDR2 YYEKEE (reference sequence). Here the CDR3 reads CVSSLMAGGVREQYF. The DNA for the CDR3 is TGTGTCAGCAGCTTGATGGCGGGAGGAGTGCGGGAGCAGTACTTC. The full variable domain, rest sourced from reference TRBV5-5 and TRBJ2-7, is DAGVTQSPTHLIKTRGQQVTLRCSPISGHKSVSWYQQVLGQGPQFIFQYYEKEERGRGNFPDRFSARQFPNYSSELNVNALLLGDSALYLCVSSLMAGGVREQYFGPGTRLTVT.

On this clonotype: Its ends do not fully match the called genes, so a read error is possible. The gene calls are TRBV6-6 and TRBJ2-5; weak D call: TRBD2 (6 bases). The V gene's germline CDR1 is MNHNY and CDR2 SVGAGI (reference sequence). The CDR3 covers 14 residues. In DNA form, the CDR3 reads TGTGCCGGCAGCCAGACTAGGAAAAAAGAGACCCAGTACTTC. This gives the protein CAGSQTRKKETQYF.

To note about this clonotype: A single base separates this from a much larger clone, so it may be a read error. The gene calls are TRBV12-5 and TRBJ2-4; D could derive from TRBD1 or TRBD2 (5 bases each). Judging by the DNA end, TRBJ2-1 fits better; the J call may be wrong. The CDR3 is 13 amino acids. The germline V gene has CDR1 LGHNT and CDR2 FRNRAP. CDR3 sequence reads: CASGSYRGGEQFF. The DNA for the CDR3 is TGTGCTAGTGGTTCGTATCGGGGCGGCGAGCAGTTCTTC.